This TCR beta chain comes out of a study of T cells in Graves' hyperthyroidism and ophthalmopathy. About the research overall: Specimen type is peripheral blood, collected at initial diagnosis prior to any treatment.

Around 9.9 ml of fresh peripheral blood supplied the PBMCs. The CDR3 has 12 residues. Germline loops: CDR1 SGHRS, CDR2 YFSETQ. V lost 4 bases, J lost 6 bases, and 11 bases lay in between. TCR beta CDR3 sequences were amplified from RNA transcripts. Researchers ran a first-round RT-PCR on the TCR CDR3 using the HTBI primer set. TCRdb passed the multiplex PCR reads through MiXCR, listing each CDR3 protein once. The table records about 130,000 distinct CDR3 sequences, less than 25% of them present only once. There are many counts of this clonotype. Its antigen is still unknown. Study findings and constraints: Most thyroid-expanded clonotypes above 0.001 were also found in blood.

The chain carries TRBV5-1 and TRBJ2-7; unclear D gene. Sequenced sample: blood. This sequence was found in a woman aged 50 to 65 with Graves' hyperthyroidism that later progressed to Graves' ophthalmopathy. CDR3 residues: CASSHPGGEQYF. CDR3 sequence (DNA): TGCGCCAGCAGCCACCCGGGTGGCGAGCAGTACTTC.